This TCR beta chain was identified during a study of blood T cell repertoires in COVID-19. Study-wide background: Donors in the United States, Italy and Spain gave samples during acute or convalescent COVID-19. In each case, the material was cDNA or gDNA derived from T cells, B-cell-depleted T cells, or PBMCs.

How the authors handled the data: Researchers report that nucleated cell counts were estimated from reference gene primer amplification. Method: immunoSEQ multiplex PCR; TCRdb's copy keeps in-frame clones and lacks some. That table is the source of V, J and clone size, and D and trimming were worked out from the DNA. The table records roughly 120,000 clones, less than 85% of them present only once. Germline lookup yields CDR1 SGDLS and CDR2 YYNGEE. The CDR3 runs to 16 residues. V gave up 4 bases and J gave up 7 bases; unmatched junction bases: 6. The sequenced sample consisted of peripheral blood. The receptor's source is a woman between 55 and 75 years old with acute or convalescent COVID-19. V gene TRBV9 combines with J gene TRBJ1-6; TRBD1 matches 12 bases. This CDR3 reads CASSSGTGGSNSPLHF. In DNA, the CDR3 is TGTGCCAGCAGCAGCGGGACAGGGGGCTCCAATTCACCCCTCCACTTT.